This T cell receptor (beta chain) was sequenced in a study of T-cell memory formation after mild COVID-19. From the 5' RACE reads, TCRdb called clonotypes with MiXCR, one entry per CDR3 protein. The table records 470,000 or so distinct CDR3 sequences, about 20% of them present only once. CDR1 is LGHNA and CDR2 is YNFKEQ in the germline V gene. V was clipped by 0 bases and J by 2 bases, with 7 bases between them. The CDR3 consists of 14 residues. This receptor was identified in an adult woman who had mild COVID-19 (a few samples of this study predate the infection). Cell type and time point are not known. The chain has TRBV4-2 and TRBJ1-2; D is ambiguous. Sequencing was performed on PBMCs or a T cell subset sorted from them (not recorded which). The DNA of the CDR3 is TGTGCCAGCAGCCAAGACGTAACAAACTATGGCTACACCTTC. Amino acid sequence: CASSQDVTNYGYTF.